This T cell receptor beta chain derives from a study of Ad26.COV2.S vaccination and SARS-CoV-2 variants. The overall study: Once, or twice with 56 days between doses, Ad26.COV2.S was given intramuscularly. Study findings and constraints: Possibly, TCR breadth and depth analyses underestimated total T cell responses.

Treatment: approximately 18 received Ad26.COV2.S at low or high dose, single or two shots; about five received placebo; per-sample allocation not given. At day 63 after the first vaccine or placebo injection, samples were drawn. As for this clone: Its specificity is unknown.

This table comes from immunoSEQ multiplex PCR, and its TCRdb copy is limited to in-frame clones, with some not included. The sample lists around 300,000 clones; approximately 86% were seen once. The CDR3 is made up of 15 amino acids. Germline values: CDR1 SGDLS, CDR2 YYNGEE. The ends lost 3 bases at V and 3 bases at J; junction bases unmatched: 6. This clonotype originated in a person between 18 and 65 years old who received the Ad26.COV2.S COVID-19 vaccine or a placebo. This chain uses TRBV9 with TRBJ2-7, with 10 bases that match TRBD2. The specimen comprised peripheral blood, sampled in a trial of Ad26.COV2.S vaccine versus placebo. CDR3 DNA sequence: TGTGCCAGCAGCGAAGTAGCGGGGGGCTTCTACGAGCAGTACTTC. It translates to CASSEVAGGFYEQYF.